Sequencing of this T cell receptor (beta chain) was carried out in a study of TIL therapy for anti-PD-1-resistant metastatic lung cancer. Overall study: Patients had a median age of approximately 57 years (range about 35-75). Half of patients were current or former smokers. Regarding the study as a whole: After infusion, TIL clonotypes partly replaced peripheral T cells and declined over months. This highly selected cohort may not generalize to typical lung cancer patients.

Sequencing used immunoSEQ v3. Using immunoSEQ multiplex PCR, the repertoire was profiled, and TCRdb retains in-frame clones only, with some absent. The profile shows about 32,000 clones, 74% of them singletons. Time point described: pre-treatment sample, taken before nivolumab and TIL therapy. Notes on this clone: The antigen is not known.

The CDR3 consists of 13 residues. Germline CDR1 reads SGHAT; CDR2 reads FQNNGV. The ends were cut back, 4 bases at V and 6 bases at J, with 11 bases in the middle. The rearrangement joins TRBV11-2 to TRBJ2-3; D uncertain. The source of this sequence is a woman aged 30 to 85 with non-small cell lung cancer. The material sequenced was blood, taken at baseline. The CDR3 reads CASSSGRGDTQYF. CDR3 in DNA: TGTGCCAGCAGCTCAGGCCGAGGCGATACGCAGTATTTT.